Listed here are 21 T cell receptor beta chains from one sample, sequenced in a study of Ad26.COV2.S vaccination and SARS-CoV-2 variants. Treatment: 19 received Ad26.COV2.S at low or high dose, single or two shots; about five received placebo; per-sample allocation not given. The study sampled participants on day 63 after the first vaccine or placebo injection. The method was immunoSEQ multiplex PCR; TCRdb's version includes in-frame clones alone and lacks a portion of them. The table shows under 400,000 clones, with roughly 91% occurring only once. Sequenced material: peripheral blood, taken in a trial of Ad26.COV2.S vaccine versus placebo. The source is a person between 18 and 59 years old who received the Ad26.COV2.S COVID-19 vaccine or a placebo.

The chain carries TRBV10-3 and TRBJ1-2; D unresolved. Trimming stripped 0 bases from V and 7 bases from J, with 21 bases between. The germline V gene encodes CDR1 ENHRY and CDR2 SYGVKD. The CDR3 loop spans 17 amino acids. In DNA form, the CDR3 reads TGTGCCATCAGTGAGTCAAAGCTCGAGGGCGGGAAAAGTGGCTACACCTTC. Amino acid sequence: CAISESKLEGGKSGYTF.

This clone was observed once. CDR3 sequence (DNA): TGTGCCAGCAGTTGGAAGGGACCTTACAATGAGCAGTTCTTC. Protein sequence: CASSWKGPYNEQFF. V gene TRBV27 combines with J gene TRBJ2-1; D tentatively reads TRBD1 or TRBD2 (5 bases each). This CDR3 contains 14 residues. V was clipped by 4 bases and J by 4 bases, with 11 bases between them. Germline lookup yields CDR1 MNHEY and CDR2 SMNVEV (reference sequence).

This clone was counted once. The V call is TRBV7-9, the J call TRBJ2-2, with D maybe TRBD1 (5 bases). In germline, CDR1 is SEHNR, CDR2 FQNEAQ (reference sequence). V lost 2 bases and J 5 bases, leaving 15 bases between the germline ends. CDR3 length equals 16 residues. CDR3 DNA: TGTGCCAGCAGCTTAAGCCAGGGTGGTATGACCGGGGAGCTGTTTTTT. It yields the protein CASSLSQGGMTGELFF.

The chain joins TRBV19 to TRBJ2-2, with 11 bases fitting TRBD2. From germline, CDR1 is LNHDA and CDR2 SQIVND (reference sequence). V was pared by 4 bases and J by 5 bases, with 6 bases of the junction left unmatched. This CDR3 spans 16 amino acids. CDR3 DNA: TGTGCCAGTAGTACTCTAGCGGGGGGCGGAACCGGGGAGCTGTTTTTT. Its protein product is CASSTLAGGGTGELFF.

The chain joins TRBV19 to TRBJ1-1; D might be TRBD1 (6 bases). The V end lost 5 bases, the J end lost 4 bases, and 17 bases lay between the germline ends. There are 15 residues in the CDR3. Per the germline V gene, CDR1 is LNHDA and CDR2 is SQIVND (reference sequence). CDR3 residues: CASSERTGSSTEAFF. The DNA for the CDR3 is TGTGCCAGTAGTGAAAGAACAGGGTCGAGCACTGAAGCTTTCTTT.

This rearrangement joins TRBV19 to TRBJ2-7, with 9 bases aligning to TRBD1. Losses at the gene ends were 6 bases for V and 3 bases for J; bases not matched to a gene: 6. CDR1 is LNHDA, CDR2 SQIVND, per germline (reference sequence). CDR3 length: 14 amino acids. CDR3 residues: CASRSGTGNYEQYF. CDR3 sequence (DNA): TGTGCCAGTAGGAGTGGGACAGGGAACTACGAGCAGTACTTC.

The gene calls are TRBV6-4 and TRBJ2-3; 10 bases are a match to TRBD2. With V trimmed by 2 bases and J by 0 bases, 2 bases remained unmatched. Germline CDR1 and CDR2: MRHNA and SNTAGT. CDR3 size: 16 residues. CDR3 DNA: TGTGCCAGCAGTGACAGAGCGGGGGGGAGCACAGATACGCAGTATTTT. Protein sequence: CASSDRAGGSTDTQYF.

The rearrangement uses TRBV4-2 and TRBJ1-2, with D unresolved. The CDR3 covers 12 residues. The germline V gene encodes CDR1 LGHNA and CDR2 YNFKEQ. The V end lost 3 bases, the J end lost 7 bases, and 9 bases lay between the germline ends. For the CDR3, the DNA is TGTGCCAGCAGCCAGGGGATGTTTGGCTACACCTTC. This encodes CASSQGMFGYTF.

The V and J genes are TRBV5-5 and TRBJ1-2, with no clear D. Trimming shortened V by 0 bases and J by 2 bases, and 5 bases separated the two germline ends. The CDR3 totals 13 residues. The germline V gene has CDR1 SGHKS and CDR2 YYEKEE (reference sequence). The CDR3 region has the DNA TGTGCCAGCAGCTTGGATGACAACTATGGCTACACCTTC. Translation: CASSLDDNYGYTF.

The chain couples TRBV9 to TRBJ1-2; D unclear. There are 13 residues in the CDR3. Between the trimmed V and J ends, which lost 3 bases and 5 bases, there was a span of 11 bases. CDR1 and CDR2 from the germline V gene are SGDLS and YYNGEE. CDR3 DNA: TGTGCCAGCAGCGCCAACTTAGGGTATGGCTACACCTTC. Residues: CASSANLGYGYTF.

This chain connects TRBV9 to TRBJ1-1; 7 bases line up with TRBD1. The J segment lost 1 base and the V segment lost 3 bases, leaving 0 bases of the junction unmatched. The CDR3 has 13 residues. The germline CDR1 and CDR2 sequences are SGDLS and YYNGEE. The CDR3 nucleotides read TGTGCCAGCAGCGGACAGGGGAACACTGAAGCTTTCTTT. It codes for CASSGQGNTEAFF. The whole variable domain, remainder taken from reference TRBV9 and TRBJ1-1, is DSGVTQTPKHLITATGQRVTLRCSPRSGDLSVYWYQQSLDQGLQFLIQYYNGEERAKGNILERFSAQQFPDLHSELNLSSLELGDSALYFCASSGQGNTEAFFGQGTRLTVV.

This rearrangement joins TRBV2 to TRBJ2-7; 10 nucleotides line up with TRBD2. There are 15 residues in the CDR3. Unmatched junction bases numbered 7, after V lost 4 bases and J lost 4 bases. The germline CDR1 and CDR2 sequences are SNHLY and FYNNEI. CDR3 loop: CASSGASGGFYEQYF. As DNA, the CDR3 is TGTGCCAGCAGTGGTGCTAGCGGGGGTTTTTACGAGCAGTACTTC.

The chain uses TRBV6-6 and TRBJ1-1, with a possible D match to TRBD1 (6 bases). The V gene lost 2 bases and the J gene lost 3 bases, with 16 bases spanning the gap. The CDR3 has 16 amino acids. CDR1 and CDR2 from the germline V gene are MNHNY and SVGAGI (reference sequence). CDR3: CASSYRSGVSDTEAFF. The CDR3 DNA reads as TGTGCCAGCAGTTACAGGTCAGGGGTTTCGGACACTGAAGCTTTCTTT.

This clone was observed a few times. This chain joins TRBV10-3 and TRBJ1-6, with 11 bases matching TRBD1. CDR1 is ENHRY, CDR2 SYGVKD, per germline. This CDR3 comprises 16 residues. Trimming at V came to 3 bases and at J to 6 bases, leaving 4 bases not matched to a gene. CDR3 DNA: TGTGCCATCAGTGACCCCGGGACAGGGGGTAATTCACCCCTCCACTTT. It translates to CAISDPGTGGNSPLHF.

CDR3 in amino acids: CASSKRGVDYTEAFF. The DNA for the CDR3 is TGTGCCAGCAGTAAAAGGGGAGTGGATTACACTGAAGCTTTCTTT. The chain employs TRBV6-5 and TRBJ1-1; a weak D match, TRBD1 (5 bases). Germline V gene sequence: CDR1 MNHEY, CDR2 SVGAGI. V was clipped by 5 bases and J by 3 bases, with 16 bases between them. CDR3 size: 15 residues.

V usage is TRBV9 and J usage is TRBJ1-3; D not resolved. CDR3 length: 12 residues. Per the germline V gene, CDR1 is SGDLS and CDR2 is YYNGEE. V shed 5 bases and J shed 1 base, with 4 bases lying between them. The CDR3: CASRGSGNTIYF. For the CDR3, the DNA is TGTGCCAGCAGGGGGTCTGGAAACACCATATATTTT.

Points on this clone: Additional DNA sequences in this sample encode the identical CDR3. J is TRBJ2-5 and V is TRBV5-5, with TRBD1 matching over 7 bases. Germline assignment: CDR1 SGHKS and CDR2 YYEKEE (reference sequence). The CDR3 extends over 13 amino acids. Germline trimming cut 1 base from V and 3 bases from J; bases unmatched to any gene: 0. The CDR3 bases are TGTGCCAGCAGCTTGACAGGGGAAGAGACCCAGTACTTC. It is translated as CASSLTGEETQYF.

This chain connects TRBV5-8 to TRBJ1-5, with D hard to call. The germline V gene encodes CDR1 SGHTS and CDR2 YDEGEE. This CDR3 is 13 amino acids long. V was pared by 2 bases and J by 3 bases, with 6 bases between. The DNA for the CDR3 is TGTGCCAGCAGCTTCAGGTCCAATCAGCCCCAGCATTTT. It translates to CASSFRSNQPQHF.

This chain uses TRBV27 with TRBJ2-3, with D perhaps TRBD1 (6 bases). Trimming shortened V by 8 bases and J by 5 bases, and 11 bases separated the two germline ends. Germline values: CDR1 MNHEY, CDR2 SMNVEV (reference sequence). The CDR3 totals 12 residues. In nucleotides, the CDR3 is TGTGCCAGCGCGCAACAGGGAGATACGCAGTATTTT. Protein: CASAQQGDTQYF.

The CDR3 loop is CASSDLLTGGGQPQHF. The CDR3 DNA sequence: TGTGCCAGCAGTGATCTACTGACAGGGGGGGGACAGCCCCAGCATTTT. This chain uses TRBV6-1 with TRBJ1-5, with 9 nucleotides matching TRBD1. This CDR3 is 16 amino acids long. V lost 3 bases, J lost 7 bases, and 10 bases stayed unmatched. CDR1 and CDR2 from the germline V gene are MNHNS and SASEGT.

This chain connects TRBV5-8 to TRBJ1-1; TRBD1 aligns across 10 bases. J lost 1 base, V lost 4 bases, and 10 bases had no gene match. CDR3 length: 17 amino acids. CDR1 and CDR2 from the germline V gene are SGHTS and YDEGEE. CDR3 nucleotide sequence: TGTGCCAGCAGCCGCCGGGACAGGGGAACAACGAACACTGAAGCTTTCTTT. Its translation: CASSRRDRGTTNTEAFF.